This T cell receptor (beta chain) is drawn from a study of blood T cell repertoires in COVID-19 (dated by TCRdb to the early 2020s). About the full investigation: Samples covering the acute and convalescent phases of COVID-19 were provided by collaborators in the United States, Italy and Spain. Nearly every sample came with metadata listing a de-identified subject ID, COVID-19 status, age in years and sex. Subjects who had been exposed to COVID-19, were actively infected with it, or had recovered from it provided the deeply sampled blood TCRbeta repertoires that made up the dataset. The samples were drawn from the first 160 participants of the ongoing ImmuneRACE study and from 1,254 subjects provided by 6 global collaborators. The repertoires were released in a freely available public database intended as a resource for research on the immune response to SARS-CoV-2. The material from the prospective study consisted of cDNA or gDNA derived from T cells, B-cell-depleted T cells, or PBMCs. Where available, HLA class I and class II types were taken from metadata supplied by the sample provider and were not determined by assay-based typing. General conclusions and limits of the study: The amount of clinical and demographic metadata varied by source and participant and was provided uncurated.

The immunoSEQ Assay, a bias-controlled multiplex PCR, was used to amplify TCRbeta CDR3 regions from genomic DNA. The source study handled its data this way. The number of nucleated cells in each sample was estimated by amplification of reference gene primers within the assay. To quantify the absolute abundance of each unique TCRbeta CDR3 rearrangement, sequence reads were collapsed and filtered. For each sample, productive Simpson clonality was calculated by taking the square root of Simpson's diversity index across productive rearrangements. TCRdb took over this immuneACCESS table, retaining in-frame rearrangements with V and J assigned. Such tables are incomplete; in checked studies, under half of the missing clones stem from an unresolved V gene, and the remainder is unexplained. Clonal size and the V and J genes are those of that table, whereas D and trimming came from the DNA. The table for this sample lists approximately 140,000 clones; roughly 90% of them were counted only once. 1.2% of the sample is in the top ten clones.

As concerns this clone: There is no known antigen for this receptor. There are no base qualities to consult, and no much larger clone falls within one base.

Participants in the prospective study were aged about 18 to 89 years, lived in 20 to 25 United States geographic areas, and enrolled through a virtual design. Cohort assignment in the prospective study relied on participant-reported clinical history from a screening survey and a study questionnaire. Each participant in the prospective study had whole blood, serum and a nasopharyngeal or oropharyngeal swab collected by mobile phlebotomists. Prospective study participants could optionally give additional blood draws and questionnaires over an approximately 2-month period. Before DNA extraction, blood samples from the prospective study were shipped at room temperature or frozen. The cysteine opens and the phenylalanine closes a CDR3 of 14 amino acids. The retained sequence is limited to the CDR3, 42 bases, with the frame set at the first base. V is pared back by 3 bases and J by 0 bases, with 5 bases lying between the germline termini. CDR1 and CDR2 are read off the germline V gene as MDHEN and SYDVKM.

The chain couples TRBV28 to TRBJ1-4; confidence is insufficient to name the D gene. What was sequenced was PBMCs or T cells enriched from blood (not recorded which). The clonotype originates from a woman aged 30 to 39 with acute COVID-19. The CDR3 reads CASSFTTTNEKLFF. Read as DNA, the sequence is TGTGCCAGCAGTTTTACTACAACTAATGAAAAACTGTTTTTT.